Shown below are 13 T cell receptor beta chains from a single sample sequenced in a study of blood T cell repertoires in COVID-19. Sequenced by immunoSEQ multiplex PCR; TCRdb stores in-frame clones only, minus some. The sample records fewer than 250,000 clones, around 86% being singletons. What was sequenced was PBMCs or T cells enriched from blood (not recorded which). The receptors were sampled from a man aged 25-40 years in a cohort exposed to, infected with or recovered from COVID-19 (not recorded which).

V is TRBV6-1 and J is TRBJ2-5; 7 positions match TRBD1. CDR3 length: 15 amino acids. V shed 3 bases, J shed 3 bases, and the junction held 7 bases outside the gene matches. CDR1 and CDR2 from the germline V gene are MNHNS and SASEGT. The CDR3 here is CASSEGQRYEETQYF. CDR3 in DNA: TGTGCCAGCAGTGAGGGACAGCGCTACGAAGAGACCCAGTACTTC.

CDR3 residues: CASRRGASGTLQFF. The DNA for the CDR3 is TGTGCCAGCAGACGGGGGGCTAGCGGGACCCTGCAGTTCTTC. The chain is built from TRBV25-1 and TRBJ2-1; 9 bases agree with TRBD2. The germline gives CDR1 MGHDK, CDR2 SYGVNS. Germline trimming cut 6 bases from V and 12 bases from J; bases unmatched to any gene: 12. The CDR3 has 14 residues.

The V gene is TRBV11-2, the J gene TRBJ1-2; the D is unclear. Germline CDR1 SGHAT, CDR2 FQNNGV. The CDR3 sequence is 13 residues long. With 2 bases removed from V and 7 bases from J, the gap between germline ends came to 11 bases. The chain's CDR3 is CASSLQSGFGYTF. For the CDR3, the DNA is TGTGCCAGCAGCTTACAATCCGGTTTTGGCTACACCTTC.

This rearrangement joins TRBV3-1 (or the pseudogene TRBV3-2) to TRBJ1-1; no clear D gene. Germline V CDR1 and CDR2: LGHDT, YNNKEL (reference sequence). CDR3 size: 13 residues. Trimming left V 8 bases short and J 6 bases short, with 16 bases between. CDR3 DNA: TGTGCCAGCCTCGGGGAACAGAATGCTGAAGCTTTCTTT. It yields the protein CASLGEQNAEAFF.

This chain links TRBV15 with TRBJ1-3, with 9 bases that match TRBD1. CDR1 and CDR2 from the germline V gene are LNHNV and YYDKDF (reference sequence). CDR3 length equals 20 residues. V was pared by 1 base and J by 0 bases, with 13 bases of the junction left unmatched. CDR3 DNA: TGTGCCACCAGCAGAGTAGGAGGGGGACAGGGCGGACTCTCTGGAAACACCATATATTTT. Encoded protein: CATSRVGGGQGGLSGNTIYF.

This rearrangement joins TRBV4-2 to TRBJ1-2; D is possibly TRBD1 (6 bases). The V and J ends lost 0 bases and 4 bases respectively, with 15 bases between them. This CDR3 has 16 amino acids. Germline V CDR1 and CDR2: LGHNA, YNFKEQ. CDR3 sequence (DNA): TGTGCCAGCAGCCAAGACGTAACAGGGTTTGGCTATGGCTACACCTTC. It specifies CASSQDVTGFGYGYTF.

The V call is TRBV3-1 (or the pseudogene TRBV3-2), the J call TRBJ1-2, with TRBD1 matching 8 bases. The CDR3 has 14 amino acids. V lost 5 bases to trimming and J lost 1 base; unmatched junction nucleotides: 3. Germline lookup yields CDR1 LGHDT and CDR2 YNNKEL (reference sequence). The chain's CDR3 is CASSYRGSNYGYTF. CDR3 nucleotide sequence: TGTGCCAGCAGCTACAGGGGGAGTAACTATGGCTACACCTTC.

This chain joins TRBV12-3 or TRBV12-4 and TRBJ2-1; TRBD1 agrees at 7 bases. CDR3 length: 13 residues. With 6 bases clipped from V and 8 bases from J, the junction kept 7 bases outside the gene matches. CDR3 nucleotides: TGTGCCAGCAGGGAGACAGGGATTCATGAGCAGTTCTTC. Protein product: CASRETGIHEQFF.

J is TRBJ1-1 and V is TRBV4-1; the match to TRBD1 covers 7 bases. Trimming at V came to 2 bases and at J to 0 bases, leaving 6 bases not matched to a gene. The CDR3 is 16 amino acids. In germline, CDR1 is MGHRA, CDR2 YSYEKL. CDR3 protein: CASSQPAQGLNTEAFF. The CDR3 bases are TGCGCCAGCAGCCAACCGGCACAGGGGCTGAACACTGAAGCTTTCTTT.

CDR3 protein: CATSSQGTLTEAFF. The CDR3 region has the DNA TGTGCCACCAGCAGTCAGGGGACGTTGACTGAAGCTTTCTTT. The J gene is TRBJ1-1, the V gene TRBV15; D might be TRBD1 (6 bases). The germline CDR1 and CDR2 sequences are LNHNV and YYDKDF (reference sequence). The CDR3 length is 14 residues. Trimming took 3 bases from V and 5 from J, leaving 13 bases between them.

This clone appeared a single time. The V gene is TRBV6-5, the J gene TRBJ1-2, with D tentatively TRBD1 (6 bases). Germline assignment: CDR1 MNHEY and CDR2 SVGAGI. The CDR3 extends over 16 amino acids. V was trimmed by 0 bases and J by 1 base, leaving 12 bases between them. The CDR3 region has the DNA TGTGCCAGCAGTTACTCGACAGGACTGAATAACTATGGCTACACCTTC. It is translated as CASSYSTGLNNYGYTF.

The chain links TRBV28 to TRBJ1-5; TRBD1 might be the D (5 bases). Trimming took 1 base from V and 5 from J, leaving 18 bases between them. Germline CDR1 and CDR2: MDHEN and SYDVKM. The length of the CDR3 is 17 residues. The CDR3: CASSLFPTRALHQPQHF. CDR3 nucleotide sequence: TGTGCCAGCAGTTTATTCCCCACCAGGGCCCTCCATCAGCCCCAGCATTTT.

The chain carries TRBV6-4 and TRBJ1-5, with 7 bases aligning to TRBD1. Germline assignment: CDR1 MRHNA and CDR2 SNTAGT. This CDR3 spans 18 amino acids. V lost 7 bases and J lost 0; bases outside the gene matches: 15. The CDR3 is CASTEIPGQRYSNQPQHF. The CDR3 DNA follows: TGTGCCAGCACTGAAATTCCGGGACAGAGATATAGCAATCAGCCCCAGCATTTT.